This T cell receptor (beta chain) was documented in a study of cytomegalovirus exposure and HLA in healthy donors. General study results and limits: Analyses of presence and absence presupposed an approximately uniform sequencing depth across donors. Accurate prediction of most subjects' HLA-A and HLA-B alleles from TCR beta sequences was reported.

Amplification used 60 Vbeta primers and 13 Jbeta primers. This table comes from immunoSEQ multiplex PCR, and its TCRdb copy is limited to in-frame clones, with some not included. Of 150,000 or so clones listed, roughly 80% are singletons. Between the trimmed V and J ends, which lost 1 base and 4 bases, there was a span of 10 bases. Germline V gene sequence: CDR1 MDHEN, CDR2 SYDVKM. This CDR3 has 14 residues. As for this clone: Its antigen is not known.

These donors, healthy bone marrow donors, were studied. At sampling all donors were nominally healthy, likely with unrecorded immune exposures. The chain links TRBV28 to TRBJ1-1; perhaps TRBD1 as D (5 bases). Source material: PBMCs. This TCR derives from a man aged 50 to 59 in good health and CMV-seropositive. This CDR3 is CASSLFREITEAFF. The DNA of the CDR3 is TGTGCCAGCAGTTTATTCAGGGAAATCACTGAAGCTTTCTTT. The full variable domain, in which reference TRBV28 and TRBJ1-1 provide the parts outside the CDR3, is DVKVTQSSRYLVKRTGEKVFLECVQDMDHENMFWYRQDPGLGLRLIYFSYDVKMKEKGDIPEGYSVSREKKERFSLILESASTNQTSMYLCASSLFREITEAFFGQGTRLTVV.